The table lists the clone carrying this T cell receptor (beta chain) with many counts. The CDR3 length is 13 residues. CDR1 SGHKS and CDR2 YYEKEE come from the germline V gene (reference sequence). V was shortened by 1 base and J by 4 bases, with 6 bases between the two germline ends. The data were taken from a study of T cells after yellow fever vaccination. In TCRdb, the 5' RACE reads were re-called with MiXCR into one record per CDR3 protein. The table lists roughly 60,000 distinct CDR3 sequences, around 6.5% of them singletons, with around 44% in the top ten. The source of this sequence is a young man who received the YFV17D yellow fever vaccine. The rearrangement joins TRBV5-5 to TRBJ1-5, with D unresolved. The material was CD8+ T cells sorted from PBMCs, obtained on the day of the first yellow fever vaccination. The CDR3, as DNA: TGTGCCAGCAGCTTGTGGGCGAATCAGCCCCAGCATTTT. It encodes CASSLWANQPQHF.